Reported below is one TCR beta chain. Its antigen is not identified. Repertoires were generated with immunoSEQ multiplex PCR, while TCRdb's copy carries only in-frame clones and drops some. The sample includes 850,000 to 1,200,000 clones, roughly 80% seen only once; the top ten take around 1.5%. The sample comes from a study of shared clonotypes between healthy human individuals. Study-wide points: Across a few donors, naive CD4 shared 5% to 6%, naive CD8 less than 4%, memory CD4 about 2.4%, memory CD8 0.4%.

The CDR3 sequence is 15 residues long. Germline lookup yields CDR1 MNHEY and CDR2 SMNVEV (reference sequence). The germline V and J ends were trimmed by 1 base and 4 bases, with 13 bases remaining between them. The specimen sequenced was memory CD4+ T cells sorted from blood. Noted subset: CD45RA-negative fraction. This TCR came from a man between 18 and 35 years old in good health. The rearrangement uses TRBV27 and TRBJ1-1; no clear D. The CDR3 region is CASSLLSQVGTEAFF. CDR3 bases: TGTGCCAGCAGTTTATTGTCTCAGGTCGGCACTGAAGCTTTCTTT.